This T cell receptor (beta chain) was captured in a study of tumor and adjacent non-tumor tissue in lung cancer. A modified ARM-PCR protocol with three rounds of nested PCR amplified TCRbeta. TCRdb reanalysed the multiplex PCR reads using MiXCR and keeps one entry per CDR3 protein. This table has some 120,000 distinct CDR3 sequences, around three fifths appearing once. This sample's RNA came from whole unsorted tissue. This CDR3 contains 13 residues. CDR1 and CDR2 (germline): SGHNT, YENEEA. With regard to this clonotype: The junction departs from germline at one end; a sequencing error may be responsible.

This clonotype was obtained from a man in his thirties or forties with non-small cell lung cancer. Sequenced material: lung tumor tissue. The J gene is TRBJ2-1, the V gene TRBV11-3; D is unclear. In DNA, the CDR3 is TGTGCCAGCAGCCCCACACCTGTTGATGAGCAGTCCTTC. Its translation: CASSPTPVDEQSF.